These 15 T cell receptor beta chains originate from one sample sequenced in a study of blood T cell repertoires in COVID-19. Produced via immunoSEQ multiplex PCR; TCRdb's table is partial and in-frame only. Altogether 130,000 to 150,000 clones are present, about three quarters being singletons, with the ten largest covering less than 2%. The sequenced sample was peripheral blood. These receptors all come from a woman aged 60 to 75 with acute or convalescent COVID-19.

This clone is a singleton in its sample. V gene TRBV4-1 combines with J gene TRBJ1-2, with D unclear. CDR1 and CDR2 from the germline V gene are MGHRA and YSYEKL. The V end lost 2 bases, the J end lost 5 bases, and 15 bases lay between the germline ends. CDR3 length: 15 residues. The CDR3 DNA is TGCGCCAGCAGCCAAAGTCGTGAAGAACAATATGGCTACACCTTC. Translated: CASSQSREEQYGYTF.

J is TRBJ1-1 and V is TRBV5-6; weak D call: TRBD1 (5 bases). The V end was cut by 0 bases, the J end by 4 bases, with 10 bases between. CDR3 size: 14 residues. From germline, CDR1 is SGHDT and CDR2 YYEEEE. In nucleotides, the CDR3 is TGTGCCAGCAGCTTGGGCAGGGTAAGCACTGAAGCTTTCTTT. Its translation is CASSLGRVSTEAFF.

V usage is TRBV3-1 (or the pseudogene TRBV3-2) and J usage is TRBJ1-2; TRBD1 agrees at 9 bases. This CDR3 comprises 13 residues. V was clipped by 4 bases and J by 9 bases; unmatched bases: 6. The germline V gene encodes CDR1 LGHDT and CDR2 YNNKEL (reference sequence). CDR3 in amino acids: CASSPPGQGRYTF. In DNA form, the CDR3 reads TGTGCCAGCAGCCCTCCGGGACAGGGACGCTACACCTTC.

CDR3 DNA sequence: TGTGCCAGCAGCTTAGCGTTCGGAGAACCCACTCCCTATGGCTACACCTTC. This translates into CASSLAFGEPTPYGYTF. The gene calls are TRBV7-9 and TRBJ1-2; D uncertain. This CDR3 has 17 amino acids. Germline CDR1 reads SEHNR; CDR2 reads FQNEAQ (reference sequence). V was cut by 0 bases and J by 4 bases, with 18 bases left in between.

The V call is TRBV5-1, the J call TRBJ2-3; D perhaps matches TRBD2 (5 bases). CDR3 size: 13 residues. From germline, CDR1 is SGHRS and CDR2 YFSETQ. V dropped 4 bases and J dropped 6 bases, with 12 bases sitting between them. The DNA for the CDR3 is TGCGCCAGCAGCGGGAGACTAAGGGATACGCAGTATTTT. It specifies CASSGRLRDTQYF.

The CDR3 spells CASSPGGAWREPQHF. The CDR3 DNA reads as TGTGCCAGCAGCCCGGGTGGGGCCTGGAGGGAGCCCCAGCATTTT. This chain joins TRBV6-5 and TRBJ1-5; maybe TRBD1 (5 bases). V was shortened by 6 bases and J by 8 bases, with 20 bases between the two germline ends. Per the germline V gene, CDR1 is MNHEY and CDR2 is SVGAGI. The CDR3 runs to 15 residues.

This chain joins TRBV7-9 and TRBJ1-1; weak D call: TRBD1 (6 bases). The CDR3 totals 14 residues. CDR1 and CDR2 (germline): SEHNR, FQNEAQ (reference sequence). Between the trimmed V and J ends, which lost 1 base and 1 base, there was a span of 7 bases. In nucleotides, the CDR3 is TGTGCCAGCAGCTTAGAGACAGGGAACACTGAAGCTTTCTTT. It translates to CASSLETGNTEAFF.

V is TRBV19 and J is TRBJ2-7, with 7 bases fitting TRBD2. The CDR3 runs 14 residues. Germline V gene sequence: CDR1 LNHDA, CDR2 SQIVND (reference sequence). Trimming removed 4 bases from V and 0 bases from J; junction bases left unmatched: 3. CDR3 residues: CASSTGRSSYEQYF. CDR3 DNA sequence: TGTGCCAGTAGTACCGGGAGGAGCTCCTACGAGCAGTACTTC.

The chain has TRBV6-6 and TRBJ2-1; 7 bases are shared with TRBD2. The junction had 20 bases not matched to a gene; V was cut back by 6 bases and J by 12 bases. Germline values: CDR1 MNHNY, CDR2 SVGAGI (reference sequence). This CDR3 has 16 residues. CDR3 loop: CASSATGGGTVRGQFF. CDR3 DNA sequence: TGTGCCAGCAGCGCCACCGGGGGAGGGACGGTAAGAGGGCAGTTCTTC.

The chain is built from TRBV14 and TRBJ1-4, with D possibly being TRBD1 (5 bases). Germline assignment: CDR1 SGHDN and CDR2 FVKESK. Between the trimmed V and J ends, which lost 1 base and 4 bases, there was a span of 10 bases. CDR3 length equals 15 residues. For the CDR3, the DNA is TGTGCCAGCAGCCAAGTTGCAGGGCATAATGAAAAACTGTTTTTT. Translating it yields CASSQVAGHNEKLFF.

This clone has only a few counts. The V gene is TRBV28, the J gene TRBJ2-7; TRBD1 aligns across 9 bases. V gave up 3 bases and J gave up 6 bases; unmatched junction bases: 0. The germline CDR1 and CDR2 sequences are MDHEN and SYDVKM. The CDR3 is 12 amino acids. The CDR3 DNA sequence: TGTGCCAGCAGTTTGACAGGGGGCGAGCAGTACTTC. Translation gives CASSLTGGEQYF.

The chain has TRBV3-1 (or the pseudogene TRBV3-2) and TRBJ2-2; tentative D call: TRBD1 (5 bases). There are 16 residues in the CDR3. V lost 0 bases, J lost 6 bases, and 14 bases lay in between. Germline values: CDR1 LGHDT, CDR2 YNNKEL (reference sequence). The CDR3 nucleotides are TGTGCCAGCAGCCAAGAACAGGCCCTCATGGCCGGGGAGCTGTTTTTT. Its translation: CASSQEQALMAGELFF.

The CDR3 nucleotides are TGTGCCAGCAGCAGACGACAGGGGGCTCCAGCTTTCTTT. Translated: CASSRRQGAPAFF. The chain recombines TRBV7-8 with TRBJ1-1, with TRBD1 matching over 10 bases. V lost 5 bases, J lost 10 bases, and 7 bases stayed unmatched. The CDR3 length is 13 residues. Germline V gives CDR1 SGHVS, CDR2 FQNEAQ.

V and J are TRBV19 and TRBJ1-2; D gene ambiguous. There are 11 residues in the CDR3. Trimming removed 11 bases from V and 4 bases from J, with 11 bases in between. CDR1 and CDR2 from the germline V gene are LNHDA and SQIVND (reference sequence). CDR3 nucleotide sequence: TGTGCCGTCACGGGGAGCTATGGCTACACCTTC. Residues: CAVTGSYGYTF.

This chain uses TRBV29-1 with TRBJ1-2, with a weak D call TRBD1 (5 bases). V gave up 7 bases and J gave up 8 bases, with 17 bases separating them. CDR3 length: 12 residues. Germline V CDR1 and CDR2: SQVTM, ANQGSEA. CDR3: CSAPGGKRGYTF. The CDR3 DNA is TGCAGCGCCCCCGGGGGGAAGCGCGGCTACACCTTC.